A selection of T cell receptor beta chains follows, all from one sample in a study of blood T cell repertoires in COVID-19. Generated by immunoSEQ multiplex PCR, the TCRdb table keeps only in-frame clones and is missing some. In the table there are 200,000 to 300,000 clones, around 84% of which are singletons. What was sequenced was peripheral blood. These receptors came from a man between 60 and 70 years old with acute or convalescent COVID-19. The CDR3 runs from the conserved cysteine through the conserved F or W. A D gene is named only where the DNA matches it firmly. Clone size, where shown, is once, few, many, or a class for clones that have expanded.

CDR3nt: TGTGCCGGCAGTGCACACGACAGGGGTTTCAGGAATGGCTACACCTTC
CDR3aa: CAGSAHDRGFRNGYTF
abundance: .
j_gene: TRBJ1-2
v_gene: TRBV2
d_gene: TRBD1

CDR3nt: TGCGCCAGCAGCTGGCTTTTGAACCAAGAGACCCAGTACTTC
CDR3aa: CASSWLLNQETQYF
abundance: .
j_gene: TRBJ2-5
v_gene: TRBV4-1
d_gene: .

CDR3nt: TGTGCTAGCAGCTCAACAGGGCTACGCACAGATACGCAGTATTTT
CDR3aa: CASSSTGLRTDTQYF
abundance: .
j_gene: TRBJ2-3
v_gene: TRBV7-7
d_gene: .

CDR3nt: TGTGCCAGCAGCTCAGCCGGGACAGGGGGCGGGCGGACCGGGGAGCTGTTTTTT
CDR3aa: CASSSAGTGGGRTGELFF
abundance: .
j_gene: TRBJ2-2
v_gene: TRBV5-6
d_gene: TRBD1

CDR3nt: TGTGCCAGCTCAAGGCCGGGACTAGCCTACGAGCAGTACTTC
CDR3aa: CASSRPGLAYEQYF
abundance: .
j_gene: TRBJ2-7
v_gene: TRBV18
d_gene: TRBD2

CDR3nt: TGCGCCAGCAGCTTCCAGGGGGCGGTTGGGTACTATGGCTACACCTTC
CDR3aa: CASSFQGAVGYYGYTF
abundance: once
j_gene: TRBJ1-2
v_gene: TRBV5-1
d_gene: TRBD1

CDR3nt: TGTGCCAGCAGTTCCTCCGGGACAGGGGGCAGTTACACTGAAGCTTTCTTT
CDR3aa: CASSSSGTGGSYTEAFF
abundance: .
j_gene: TRBJ1-1
v_gene: TRBV27
d_gene: TRBD1

CDR3nt: TGTGCCAGCAGTGAAAATAGCGCCACCTACGAGCAGTACTTC
CDR3aa: CASSENSATYEQYF
abundance: .
j_gene: TRBJ2-7
v_gene: TRBV25-1
d_gene: .

CDR3nt: TGCGCCAGCAGCCAAACTAGCGGGAGTAGGGAGCAGTACTTC
CDR3aa: CASSQTSGSREQYF
abundance: .
j_gene: TRBJ2-7
v_gene: TRBV4-3
d_gene: TRBD2

CDR3nt: TGTGCCAGCAGCAAACAGGGTACCACAGATACGCAGTATTTT
CDR3aa: CASSKQGTTDTQYF
abundance: .
j_gene: TRBJ2-3
v_gene: TRBV5-4
d_gene: .

CDR3nt: TGTGCCAGCACCCTCGGGGGGGCAGATACGCAGTATTTT
CDR3aa: CASTLGGADTQYF
abundance: .
j_gene: TRBJ2-3
v_gene: TRBV7-9
d_gene: TRBD2

CDR3nt: TGCAGCGTTGAAGGCGACAGCGCGCAAGAGACCCAGTACTTC
CDR3aa: CSVEGDSAQETQYF
abundance: .
j_gene: TRBJ2-5
v_gene: TRBV29-1
d_gene: .

CDR3nt: TGTGCCAGTAGTTCGGGGAGGGGGGCGAGCAATCAGCCCCAGCATTTT
CDR3aa: CASSSGRGASNQPQHF
abundance: .
j_gene: TRBJ1-5
v_gene: TRBV19
d_gene: .

CDR3nt: TGTGCCAGCAGCGAGCGGGGTTTGAGCAATCAGCCCCAGCATTTT
CDR3aa: CASSERGLSNQPQHF
abundance: .
j_gene: TRBJ1-5
v_gene: TRBV9
d_gene: .

CDR3nt: TGTGCCAGCAGTACAGGGGGCACTGAAGCTTTCTTT
CDR3aa: CASSTGGTEAFF
abundance: .
j_gene: TRBJ1-1
v_gene: TRBV12-3/TRBV12-4
d_gene: TRBD1

CDR3nt: TGTGCCAGCAGCTCAGGGGGGTGGTGGGATACGCAGTATTTT
CDR3aa: CASSSGGWWDTQYF
abundance: .
j_gene: TRBJ2-3
v_gene: TRBV7-9
d_gene: .

CDR3nt: TGTGCCAGCAGCTCACAGGGACAGGGTGATTCACCCCTCCACTTT
CDR3aa: CASSSQGQGDSPLHF
abundance: .
j_gene: TRBJ1-6
v_gene: TRBV7-2
d_gene: TRBD1

CDR3nt: TGCGCCAGCAGGATGATAGCGGGGGGACTCTACGAGCAGTACTTC
CDR3aa: CASRMIAGGLYEQYF
abundance: .
j_gene: TRBJ2-7
v_gene: TRBV5-1
d_gene: TRBD2

CDR3nt: TGCGCCACCTACCTAGGGACAGGGCGGAACACTGAAGCTTTCTTT
CDR3aa: CATYLGTGRNTEAFF
abundance: .
j_gene: TRBJ1-1
v_gene: TRBV5-1
d_gene: TRBD1

CDR3nt: TGTGCCAGCAGCTGGGGAGGGGAGGTTCAGCCCCAGCATTTT
CDR3aa: CASSWGGEVQPQHF
abundance: few
j_gene: TRBJ1-5
v_gene: TRBV9
d_gene: .

CDR3nt: TGTGCCAGCAGCTCAGAACGAAGACAGGGGGCCGACGGGGAGCTGTTTTTT
CDR3aa: CASSSERRQGADGELFF
abundance: once
j_gene: TRBJ2-2
v_gene: TRBV11-2
d_gene: TRBD1

CDR3nt: TGCAGTGCTAGTGTAGGGGGCTCCAGAGATACGCAGTATTTT
CDR3aa: CSASVGGSRDTQYF
abundance: once
j_gene: TRBJ2-3
v_gene: TRBV20-1
d_gene: TRBD1

CDR3nt: TGTGCCAGCAGCTCAAGACAGGGAGGACAGCCCCAGCATTTT
CDR3aa: CASSSRQGGQPQHF
abundance: .
j_gene: TRBJ1-5
v_gene: TRBV7-2
d_gene: TRBD1

CDR3nt: TGCAGTGCTACAGGGTACGGCATTCAGTACTTC
CDR3aa: CSATGYGIQYF
abundance: .
j_gene: TRBJ2-4
v_gene: TRBV20-1
d_gene: .

CDR3nt: TGCGCCAGTTCGTGGGCGGGAAGGGAGCCGGGAGAGACCCAGTACTTC
CDR3aa: CASSWAGREPGETQYF
abundance: .
j_gene: TRBJ2-5
v_gene: TRBV4-3
d_gene: .

CDR3nt: TGTGCCAGCAGCTTAGGACAGGGGGACTATGGCTACACCTTC
CDR3aa: CASSLGQGDYGYTF
abundance: few
j_gene: TRBJ1-2
v_gene: TRBV11-2
d_gene: TRBD1

CDR3nt: TGTGCCAGCAGCACGGACAGGGTGTCGAGCTACGAGCAGTACTTC
CDR3aa: CASSTDRVSSYEQYF
abundance: .
j_gene: TRBJ2-7
v_gene: TRBV5-4
d_gene: TRBD1

CDR3nt: TGTGCCAGCTCAACGCAGACAGGTCTCCGCACAGATACGCAGTATTTT
CDR3aa: CASSTQTGLRTDTQYF
abundance: .
j_gene: TRBJ2-3
v_gene: TRBV18
d_gene: .

CDR3nt: TGTGCCAGCAGCCTCGGGCAGGGGTTAACTGAAGCTTTCTTT
CDR3aa: CASSLGQGLTEAFF
abundance: few
j_gene: TRBJ1-1
v_gene: TRBV5-4
d_gene: .

CDR3nt: TGTGCCAGCAGCCACCGATCCGGGACTAGCGGCTACAATGAGCAGTTCTTC
CDR3aa: CASSHRSGTSGYNEQFF
abundance: .
j_gene: TRBJ2-1
v_gene: TRBV14
d_gene: TRBD2

CDR3nt: TGTGCCAGCAATCCACAGGGTCTGAACTATGGCTACACCTTC
CDR3aa: CASNPQGLNYGYTF
abundance: once
j_gene: TRBJ1-2
v_gene: TRBV27
d_gene: .

CDR3nt: TGTGCCAGCAGTGACTCGCGGTGGCAGGGGGCCGGTGAAGCTTTCTTT
CDR3aa: CASSDSRWQGAGEAFF
abundance: few
j_gene: TRBJ1-1
v_gene: TRBV6-4
d_gene: TRBD1

CDR3nt: TGTGCCAGCAGCGCCACTGGAGGGAGAAACACTGAAGCTTTCTTT
CDR3aa: CASSATGGRNTEAFF
abundance: .
j_gene: TRBJ1-1
v_gene: TRBV7-3
d_gene: .

CDR3nt: TGTGCCAGCAGTGACAGGAGCTCTGGAAACACCATATATTTT
CDR3aa: CASSDRSSGNTIYF
abundance: .
j_gene: TRBJ1-3
v_gene: TRBV11-1
d_gene: .

CDR3nt: TGCAGTGCTAGGGCCTTCTACGAGCAGTACTTC
CDR3aa: CSARAFYEQYF
abundance: .
j_gene: TRBJ2-7
v_gene: TRBV20-1
d_gene: .

CDR3nt: TGTGCCAGCAGCCCCTGGGGACTAGCGGGGGACACAGATACGCAGTATTTT
CDR3aa: CASSPWGLAGDTDTQYF
abundance: once
j_gene: TRBJ2-3
v_gene: TRBV7-9
d_gene: TRBD2

CDR3nt: TGCGCCAGCAGCCCGGGACAGCTCTCCTATGGCTACACCTTC
CDR3aa: CASSPGQLSYGYTF
abundance: .
j_gene: TRBJ1-2
v_gene: TRBV4-3
d_gene: TRBD1

CDR3nt: TGTGCCAGCAGTGAACTCTGGCCCAGGGACACAGATACGCAGTATTTT
CDR3aa: CASSELWPRDTDTQYF
abundance: few
j_gene: TRBJ2-3
v_gene: TRBV6-1
d_gene: .

CDR3nt: TGTGCCAGCAGCCCTCCAACAGGGGCGACTGAAAAACTGTTTTTT
CDR3aa: CASSPPTGATEKLFF
abundance: once
j_gene: TRBJ1-4
v_gene: TRBV7-9
d_gene: TRBD1

CDR3nt: TGCGCCAGCAGCCAAAATTCCGACGGGTACGAGCAGTACTTC
CDR3aa: CASSQNSDGYEQYF
abundance: .
j_gene: TRBJ2-7
v_gene: TRBV4-3
d_gene: .

CDR3nt: TGTGCCAGCAGCGTAGGTCCTAGCGGGCGATACGAGCAGTACTTC
CDR3aa: CASSVGPSGRYEQYF
abundance: .
j_gene: TRBJ2-7
v_gene: TRBV9
d_gene: TRBD2

CDR3nt: TGTGCCAGCAGCCGGGGGACAGGGAAGGCAAGCAATCAGCCCCAGCATTTT
CDR3aa: CASSRGTGKASNQPQHF
abundance: .
j_gene: TRBJ1-5
v_gene: TRBV3-1/TRBV3-2
d_gene: TRBD1

CDR3nt: TGCGCCAGCAGGAGCGGGGGGGAGATGACTAATGAAAAACTGTTTTTT
CDR3aa: CASRSGGEMTNEKLFF
abundance: .
j_gene: TRBJ1-4
v_gene: TRBV5-1
d_gene: .

CDR3nt: TGTGCCAGCGAGGGACAGGGGCTCCCGGCCCAGCATTTT
CDR3aa: CASEGQGLPAQHF
abundance: .
j_gene: TRBJ1-5
v_gene: TRBV19
d_gene: TRBD1

CDR3nt: TGTGCCAGCAGCCTTAGCCCTAGCACAGATACGCAGTATTTT
CDR3aa: CASSLSPSTDTQYF
abundance: .
j_gene: TRBJ2-3
v_gene: TRBV28
d_gene: .

CDR3nt: TGTGCCAGCAGCCCATGGGGGGGATCCTACAATGAGCAGTTCTTC
CDR3aa: CASSPWGGSYNEQFF
abundance: .
j_gene: TRBJ2-1
v_gene: TRBV7-3
d_gene: TRBD2

CDR3nt: TGTGCCAGCAGCCGCCAGGCTAGCGGTCAAGAGACCCAGTACTTC
CDR3aa: CASSRQASGQETQYF
abundance: .
j_gene: TRBJ2-5
v_gene: TRBV7-9
d_gene: TRBD2

CDR3nt: TGTGCCAGTAGTCTTACTAGCGGGACCCAAGAGACCCAGTACTTC
CDR3aa: CASSLTSGTQETQYF
abundance: .
j_gene: TRBJ2-5
v_gene: TRBV19
d_gene: TRBD2

CDR3nt: TGTGCCAGCAGTTACCAAGGACAGGGGAAGACTAACTATGGCTACACCTTC
CDR3aa: CASSYQGQGKTNYGYTF
abundance: few
j_gene: TRBJ1-2
v_gene: TRBV6-2/TRBV6-3
d_gene: TRBD1

CDR3nt: TGTGCCAGCAGCTTAATTAGAGAGAATGAGCAGTTCTTC
CDR3aa: CASSLIRENEQFF
abundance: .
j_gene: TRBJ2-1
v_gene: TRBV7-9
d_gene: .

CDR3nt: TGTGCCAGTAGTATATTAGTAGGACTAGCGGGAGGGCTCCGCACCTACGAGCAGTACTTC
CDR3aa: CASSILVGLAGGLRTYEQYF
abundance: .
j_gene: TRBJ2-7
v_gene: TRBV19
d_gene: TRBD2

CDR3nt: TGTGCCATCAGTGGGAAGGGACAGGGGGGAGAAGGCTACACCTTC
CDR3aa: CAISGKGQGGEGYTF
abundance: .
j_gene: TRBJ1-2
v_gene: TRBV10-3
d_gene: TRBD1

CDR3nt: TGTGCCAGCAGTTACTTGGTTGGGACAGGGAGTGAGGCTTTCTTT
CDR3aa: CASSYLVGTGSEAFF
abundance: few
j_gene: TRBJ1-1
v_gene: TRBV6-6
d_gene: TRBD1

CDR3nt: TGTGCCATCAGTGAGGGGCAGTATAATTCACCCCTCCACTTT
CDR3aa: CAISEGQYNSPLHF
abundance: .
j_gene: TRBJ1-6
v_gene: TRBV10-3
d_gene: .

CDR3nt: TGTGCCAGCAGCTTAGTACGTCGGCTAGCGGGATACAATGAGCAGTTCTTC
CDR3aa: CASSLVRRLAGYNEQFF
abundance: .
j_gene: TRBJ2-1
v_gene: TRBV7-9
d_gene: TRBD2